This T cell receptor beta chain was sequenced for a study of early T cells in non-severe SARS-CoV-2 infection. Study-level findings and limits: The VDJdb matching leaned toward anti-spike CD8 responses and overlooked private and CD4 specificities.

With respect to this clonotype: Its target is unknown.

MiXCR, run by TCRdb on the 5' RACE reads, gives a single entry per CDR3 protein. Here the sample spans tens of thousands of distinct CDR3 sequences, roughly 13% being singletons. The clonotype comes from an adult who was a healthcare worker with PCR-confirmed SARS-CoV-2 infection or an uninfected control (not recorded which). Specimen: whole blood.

CDR3 sequence (DNA): TGCAGCGTTGTGGGGCCCCGGGAGAACATTCAGTACTTC. It specifies CSVVGPRENIQYF. The chain employs TRBV29-1 and TRBJ2-4; perhaps TRBD2 as D (6 bases). V gave up 4 bases and J gave up 7 bases, with 14 bases separating them. The CDR3 loop spans 13 amino acids. The germline V gene encodes CDR1 SQVTM and CDR2 ANQGSEA.